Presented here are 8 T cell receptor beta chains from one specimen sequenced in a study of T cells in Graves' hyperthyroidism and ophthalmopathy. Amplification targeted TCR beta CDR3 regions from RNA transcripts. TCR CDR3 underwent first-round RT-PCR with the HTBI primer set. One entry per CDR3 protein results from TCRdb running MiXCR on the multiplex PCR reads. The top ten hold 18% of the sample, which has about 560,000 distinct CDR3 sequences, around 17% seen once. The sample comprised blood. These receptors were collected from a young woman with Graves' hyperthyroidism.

CDR3 residues: CASNTGGNGYTF. As DNA, the CDR3 is TGTGCCAGCAATACAGGGGGCAATGGCTACACCTTC. The V call is TRBV19, the J call TRBJ1-2; 9 positions match TRBD1. The trim removed 9 bases at V and 6 bases at J, leaving 5 bases unmatched. There are 12 residues in the CDR3. Germline V gene data show CDR1 as LNHDA and CDR2 as SQIVND (reference sequence). The variable domain in full, completed from reference TRBV19 and TRBJ1-2, reads DGGITQSPKYLFRKEGQNVTLSCEQNLNHDAMYWYRQDPGQGLRLIYYSQIVNDFQKGDIAEGYSVSREKKESFPLTVTSAQKNPTAFYLCASNTGGNGYTFGSGTRLTVV.

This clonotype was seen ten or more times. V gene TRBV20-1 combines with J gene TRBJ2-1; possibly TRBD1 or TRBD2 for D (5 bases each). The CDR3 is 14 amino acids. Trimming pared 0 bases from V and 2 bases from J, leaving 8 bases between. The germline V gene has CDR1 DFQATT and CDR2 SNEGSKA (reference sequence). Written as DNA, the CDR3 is TGCAGTGCTAGAGAGGGACCAACCTACAATGAGCAGTTCTTC. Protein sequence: CSAREGPTYNEQFF.

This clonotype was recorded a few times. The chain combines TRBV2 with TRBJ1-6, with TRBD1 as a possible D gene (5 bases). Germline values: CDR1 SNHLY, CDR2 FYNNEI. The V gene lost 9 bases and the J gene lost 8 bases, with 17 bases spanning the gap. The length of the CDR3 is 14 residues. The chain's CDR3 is CASNLQGADSPLHF. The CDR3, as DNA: TGTGCCAGTAATCTGCAGGGTGCCGATTCACCCCTCCACTTT.

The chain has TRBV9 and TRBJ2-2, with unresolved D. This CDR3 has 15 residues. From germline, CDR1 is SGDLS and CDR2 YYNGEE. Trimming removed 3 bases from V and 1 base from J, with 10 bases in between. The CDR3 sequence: CASSAGSQNTGELFF. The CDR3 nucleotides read TGTGCCAGCAGCGCCGGGTCTCAGAACACCGGGGAGCTGTTTTTT.

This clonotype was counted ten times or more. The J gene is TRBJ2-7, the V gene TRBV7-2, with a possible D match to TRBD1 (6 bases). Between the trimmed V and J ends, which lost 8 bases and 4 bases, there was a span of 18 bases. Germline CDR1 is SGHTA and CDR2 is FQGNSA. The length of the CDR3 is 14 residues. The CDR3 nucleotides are TGTGCCAGCGGTGTAGGTGCAGGGGTTTACGAGCAGTACTTC. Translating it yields CASGVGAGVYEQYF.

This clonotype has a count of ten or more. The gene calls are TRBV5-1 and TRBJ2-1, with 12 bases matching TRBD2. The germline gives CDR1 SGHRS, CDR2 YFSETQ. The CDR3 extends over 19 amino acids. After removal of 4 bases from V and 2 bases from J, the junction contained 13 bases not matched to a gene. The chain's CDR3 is CASSPWTSGVVSTYNEQFF. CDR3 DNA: TGCGCCAGCAGCCCCTGGACTAGCGGGGTTGTATCAACCTACAATGAGCAGTTCTTC.

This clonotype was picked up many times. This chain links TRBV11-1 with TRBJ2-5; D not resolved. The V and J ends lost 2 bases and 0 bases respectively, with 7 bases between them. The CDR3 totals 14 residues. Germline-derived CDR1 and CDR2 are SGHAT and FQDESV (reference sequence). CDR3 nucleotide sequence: TGTGCCAGCAGCTTACCGACCTACCAAGAGACCCAGTACTTC. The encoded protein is CASSLPTYQETQYF. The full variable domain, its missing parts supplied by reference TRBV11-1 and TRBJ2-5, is EAEVAQSPRYKITEKSQAVAFWCDPISGHATLYWYRQILGQGPELLVQFQDESVVDDSQLPKDRFSAERLKGVDSTLKIQPAELGDSAMYLCASSLPTYQETQYFGPGTRLLVL.

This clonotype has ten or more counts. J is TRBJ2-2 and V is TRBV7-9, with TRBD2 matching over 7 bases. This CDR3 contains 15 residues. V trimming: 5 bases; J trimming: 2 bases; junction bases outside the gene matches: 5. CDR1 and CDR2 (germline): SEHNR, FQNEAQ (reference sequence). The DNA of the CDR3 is TGTGCCAGCAGCGCCCGGGACTACAACACCGGGGAGCTGTTTTTT. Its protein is CASSARDYNTGELFF.